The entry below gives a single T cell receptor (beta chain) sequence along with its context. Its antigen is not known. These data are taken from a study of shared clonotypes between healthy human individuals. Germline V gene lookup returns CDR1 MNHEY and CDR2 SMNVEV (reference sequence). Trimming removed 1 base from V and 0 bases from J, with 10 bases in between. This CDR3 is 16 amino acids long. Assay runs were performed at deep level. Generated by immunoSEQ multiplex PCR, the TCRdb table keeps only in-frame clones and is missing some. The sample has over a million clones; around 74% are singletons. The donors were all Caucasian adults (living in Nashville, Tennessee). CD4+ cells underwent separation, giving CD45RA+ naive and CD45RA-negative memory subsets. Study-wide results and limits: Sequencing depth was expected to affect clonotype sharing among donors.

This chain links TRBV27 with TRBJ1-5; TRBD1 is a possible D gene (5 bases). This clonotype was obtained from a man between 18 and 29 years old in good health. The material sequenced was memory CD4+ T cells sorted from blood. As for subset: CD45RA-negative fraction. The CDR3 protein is CASSLYGGYSNQPQHF. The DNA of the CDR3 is TGTGCCAGCAGTTTATATGGGGGATATAGCAATCAGCCCCAGCATTTT.